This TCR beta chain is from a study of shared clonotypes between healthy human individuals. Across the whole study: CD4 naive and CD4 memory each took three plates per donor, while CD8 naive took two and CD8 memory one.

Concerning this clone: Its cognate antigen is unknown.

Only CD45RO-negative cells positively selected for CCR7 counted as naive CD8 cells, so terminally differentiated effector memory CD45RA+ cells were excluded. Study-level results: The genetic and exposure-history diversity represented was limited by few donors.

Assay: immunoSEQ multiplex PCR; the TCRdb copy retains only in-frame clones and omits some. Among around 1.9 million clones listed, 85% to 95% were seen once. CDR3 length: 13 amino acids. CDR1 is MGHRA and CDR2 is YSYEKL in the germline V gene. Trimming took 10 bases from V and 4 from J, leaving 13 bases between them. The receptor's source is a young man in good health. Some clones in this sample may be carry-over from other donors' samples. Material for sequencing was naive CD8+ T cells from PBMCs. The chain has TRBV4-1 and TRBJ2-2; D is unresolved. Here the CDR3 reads CATGWPGTGELFF. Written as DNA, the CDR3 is TGCGCCACCGGGTGGCCGGGCACCGGGGAGCTGTTTTTT.